Presented here are 26 T cell receptor beta chains from one specimen sequenced in a study of T cells after yellow fever vaccination. MiXCR was run by TCRdb on the 5' RACE reads, yielding one entry per CDR3 protein. Among approximately 300,000 distinct CDR3 sequences listed, around 7.3% were seen once. The sample consisted of PBMCs, taken 35 to 50 days after the first yellow fever vaccination. The source of these receptors is a man between 18 and 35 years old who received the YFV17D yellow fever vaccine.

The chain uses TRBV12-5 and TRBJ2-1; a weak D match, TRBD2 (6 bases). V was trimmed by 9 bases and J by 9 bases, leaving 24 bases between them. The CDR3 is made up of 15 amino acids. The germline V gene encodes CDR1 LGHNT and CDR2 FRNRAP. CDR3 nucleotide sequence: TGTGCTAGCGGCACTTTTGGGGAGGTAATTCTTGAGCAGTTCTTC. This sequence encodes CASGTFGEVILEQFF.

The rearrangement uses TRBV6-5 and TRBJ2-7; a weak D match, TRBD2 (6 bases). CDR1 MNHEY and CDR2 SVGAGI come from the germline V gene. Deletions cut 11 bases from V and 2 bases from J, with 10 bases between. This CDR3 has 11 residues. The CDR3 region is CAGGNTYEQYV. Written as DNA, the CDR3 is TGTGCCGGAGGGAATACCTACGAGCAGTACGTC.

This clonotype came up a few times. The chain employs TRBV7-8 and TRBJ2-7, with D tentatively TRBD1 (6 bases). The germline V and J ends were trimmed by 5 bases and 0 bases, with 17 bases remaining between them. CDR1 is SGHVS and CDR2 is FQNEAQ in the germline V gene. This CDR3 is 16 amino acids long. The CDR3 nucleotides read TGTGCCAGCAGCCAAGTAGGACAGCGATACTCCTACGAGCAGTACTTC. Translating gives CASSQVGQRYSYEQYF.

This clonotype was recorded at least ten times. V gene TRBV29-1 combines with J gene TRBJ2-3; 8 nucleotides line up with TRBD1. Germline loops: CDR1 SQVTM, CDR2 ANQGSEA. The CDR3 totals 15 residues. V trimming: 3 bases; J trimming: 2 bases; junction bases outside the gene matches: 7. The CDR3 spells CSVDRQGNPTDTQYF. The CDR3 DNA follows: TGCAGCGTTGATCGACAGGGGAATCCCACAGATACGCAGTATTTT.

At least ten counts were recorded for this clonotype. The chain is built from TRBV20-1 and TRBJ1-1; no clear D. The CDR3 sequence is 12 residues long. CDR1 and CDR2 (germline): DFQATT, SNEGSKA (reference sequence). V lost 6 bases and J lost 2, with 10 bases in between. The CDR3 DNA sequence: TGCAGTGCCCCGACACCAAACACTGAAGCTTTCTTT. Translating gives CSAPTPNTEAFF.

The gene calls are TRBV3-1 and TRBJ2-7, with a tentative D call TRBD1 (5 bases). V was shortened by 0 bases and J by 7 bases, with 13 bases between the two germline ends. The V gene's germline CDR1 is LGHDT and CDR2 YNNKEL (reference sequence). The CDR3 consists of 14 residues. The CDR3 sequence: CASSQEGRVGEQYV. The CDR3 DNA follows: TGTGCCAGCAGCCAAGAAGGCAGGGTCGGGGAGCAGTACGTC.

This clonotype was recorded many times. The CDR3 bases are TGTGCCAGCAGTACCGCCATAGGCGGCTATGGCTACACCTTC. Translating gives CASSTAIGGYGYTF. The chain has TRBV6-1 and TRBJ1-2; D gene unclear. The CDR3 sequence is 14 residues long. Germline loops: CDR1 MNHNS, CDR2 SASEGT. The germline V and J ends were trimmed by 5 bases and 4 bases, with 14 bases remaining between them.

Many counts were recorded for this clonotype. This chain links TRBV4-1 with TRBJ2-5, with 7 bases fitting TRBD2. CDR1 and CDR2 from the germline V gene are MGHRA and YSYEKL. V shed 0 bases and J 5 bases; nucleotides not matched to a gene: 12. This CDR3 region has 17 residues. CDR3 bases: TGCGCCAGCAGCCAAGATTGGGGCAGAGCAGCGGGGGAGACCCAGTACTTC. This codes for CASSQDWGRAAGETQYF.

J is TRBJ1-1 and V is TRBV4-1, with 7 bases that match TRBD1. The germline CDR1 and CDR2 sequences are MGHRA and YSYEKL. With V trimmed by 7 bases and J by 1 base, 3 bases remained unmatched. The CDR3 totals 13 residues. In DNA form, the CDR3 reads TGCGCCAGCACCAGACAGGGGAACACTGAAGCTTTCTTT. It yields the protein CASTRQGNTEAFF.

The chain has TRBV18 and TRBJ1-5, with TRBD1 as a possible D gene (6 bases). CDR3 length: 15 residues. Germline V gene sequence: CDR1 KGHSH, CDR2 LQKENI. The V gene lost 6 bases and the J gene lost 9 bases, with 21 bases spanning the gap. CDR3 loop: CASSSPSRGGGPQHF. The CDR3 nucleotides are TGTGCCAGCTCCTCCCCGTCCAGGGGCGGGGGGCCCCAGCATTTT. Filled out from reference TRBV18 and TRBJ1-5, the complete variable domain reads NAGVMQNPRHLVRRRGQEARLRCSPMKGHSHVYWYRQLPEEGLKFMVYLQKENIIDESGMPKERFSAEFPKEGPSILRIQQVVRGDSAAYFCASSSPSRGGGPQHFGDGTRLSIL.

The rearrangement links TRBV29-1 to TRBJ1-1; no definite D call. This CDR3 has 11 amino acids. V was cut by 7 bases and J by 1 base, with 7 bases left in between. CDR1 is SQVTM, CDR2 ANQGSEA, per germline. The chain's CDR3 is CSATANTEAFF. The CDR3 nucleotides are TGCAGCGCAACAGCGAACACTGAAGCTTTCTTT.

This clonotype came up a few times. The chain links TRBV7-2 to TRBJ2-5; 13 bases match TRBD2. Germline V CDR1 and CDR2: SGHTA, FQGNSA. This CDR3 contains 14 residues. V was clipped by 8 bases and J by 5 bases; unmatched bases: 5. The CDR3 nucleotides are TGTGCCAGCCGGACTAGCGGGGGTCGGGAGACCCAGTACTTC. Protein: CASRTSGGRETQYF.

The table lists this clonotype with a few counts. This sequence joins TRBV6-2 or TRBV6-3 and TRBJ1-1; D uncertain. CDR1 and CDR2 (germline): MNHEY, SVGEGT. Trimming took 6 bases from V and 0 from J, leaving 14 bases between them. The CDR3 runs to 15 residues. CDR3 amino acids: CASSPLDRMNTEAFF. As DNA, the CDR3 is TGTGCCAGCAGCCCCCTCGACCGTATGAACACTGAAGCTTTCTTT.

CDR3 nucleotide sequence: TGCAGTGCTAGAGATCGAGGGAGCTCCTATAATTCACCCCTCCACTTT. Its protein product is CSARDRGSSYNSPLHF. The chain uses TRBV20-1 and TRBJ1-6; D is uncertain. V lost 0 bases to trimming and J lost 0 bases, with 9 bases between them. The CDR3 covers 16 residues. The germline V gene encodes CDR1 DFQATT and CDR2 SNEGSKA (reference sequence).

The DNA for the CDR3 is TGCAGCGTGGGACAGGGGGCCTACAATGAGCAGTTCTTC. The encoded protein is CSVGQGAYNEQFF. The genes are TRBV29-1 and TRBJ2-1, with 11 positions matching TRBD1. Germline CDR1 and CDR2: SQVTM and ANQGSEA. The CDR3 contains 13 residues. The junction had 0 bases not matched to a gene; V was cut back by 6 bases and J by 2 bases.

This chain connects TRBV20-1 to TRBJ1-5; perhaps TRBD1 as D (5 bases). The CDR3 totals 14 residues. Germline CDR1 and CDR2: DFQATT and SNEGSKA (reference sequence). CDR3 DNA sequence: TGCATCTGGGGCCAGGCTCAGGGCTTTCAGCCCCAGCATTTT. Translation gives CIWGQAQGFQPQHF.

The chain employs TRBV4-3 and TRBJ2-5; unclear D gene. CDR3 length: 13 amino acids. Trimming cost V 1 base and J 3 bases, with 6 bases left between them. Germline V gene lookup returns CDR1 LGHNA and CDR2 YSLEER. The CDR3 region is CASSQGAKETQYF. DNA of the CDR3: TGCGCCAGCAGCCAAGGGGCGAAAGAGACCCAGTACTTC.

The chain combines TRBV7-9 with TRBJ1-2, with D maybe TRBD1 (5 bases). The germline V and J ends were trimmed by 5 bases and 8 bases, with 12 bases remaining between them. This CDR3 contains 12 residues. Germline values: CDR1 SEHNR, CDR2 FQNEAQ (reference sequence). The CDR3 DNA follows: TGTGCCAGCAGCCCCCGACAGAGAGGCTACACCTTC. Translating it yields CASSPRQRGYTF.

A few counts support this clonotype. This sequence joins TRBV6-2 or TRBV6-3 and TRBJ2-7; TRBD2 matches at 12 bases. V trimming: 8 bases; J trimming: 2 bases; junction bases outside the gene matches: 1. Germline CDR1 reads MNHEY; CDR2 reads SVGEGT. The CDR3 has 13 amino acids. CDR3 nucleotides: TGTGCCAGCGGACTAGCGGGGACCTACGAGCAGTACGTC. Amino acids: CASGLAGTYEQYV.

The chain links TRBV4-1 to TRBJ2-5, with a possible D match to TRBD1 (6 bases). V lost 1 base and J lost 2, with 8 bases in between. The germline gives CDR1 MGHRA, CDR2 YSYEKL. There are 14 residues in the CDR3. The DNA for the CDR3 is TGCGCCAGCAGCCAAGTTGGACAGCAAGAGACCCAGTACTTC. This sequence encodes CASSQVGQQETQYF.

This clonotype was counted a few times. This chain uses TRBV7-9 with TRBJ2-1, with D uncertain. CDR3 size: 15 residues. Looked up from germline, CDR1 is SEHNR and CDR2 is FQNEAQ (reference sequence). V lost 7 bases, J lost 0 bases, and 13 bases lay in between. CDR3 sequence (DNA): TGTGCCAGCAAATCTGGCAACGGCTCCTACAATGAGCAGTTCTTC. Amino acids: CASKSGNGSYNEQFF.

The chain is built from TRBV7-6 and TRBJ1-6; 11 nucleotides agree with TRBD1. The CDR3 is made up of 15 amino acids. V lost 1 base to trimming and J lost 9 bases; unmatched junction nucleotides: 2. Germline values: CDR1 SGHVS, CDR2 FNYEAQ. CDR3 sequence: CASSLGGTGGSPLHF. The DNA for the CDR3 is TGTGCCAGCAGCTTAGGAGGGACAGGGGGTTCACCCCTCCACTTT.

This clonotype was counted a few times. The rearrangement uses TRBV5-1 and TRBJ2-5; D is undetermined. V was pared by 2 bases and J by 4 bases, with 12 bases between. Germline CDR1 and CDR2: SGHRS and YFSETQ. The CDR3 has 14 residues. The chain's CDR3 is CASSFAISGETQYF. The CDR3 coding sequence is TGCGCCAGCAGCTTTGCCATCTCAGGAGAGACCCAGTACTTC.

This clonotype was recorded at least ten times. The chain couples TRBV19 to TRBJ2-3; a weak D match, TRBD1 (5 bases). Germline lookup yields CDR1 LNHDA and CDR2 SQIVND (reference sequence). The V end lost 3 bases, the J end lost 3 bases, and 10 bases lay between the germline ends. The CDR3 consists of 14 residues. CDR3 nucleotide sequence: TGTGCCAGTAGTATCCTAACAGGAACAGATACGCAGTATTTT. It specifies CASSILTGTDTQYF.

This clonotype was seen more than once but under ten times. The genes are TRBV15 and TRBJ2-5; D unresolved. CDR3 length: 14 residues. With 3 bases removed from V and 2 bases from J, the gap between germline ends came to 10 bases. Per germline, CDR1 LNHNV and CDR2 YYDKDF (reference sequence). CDR3 bases: TGTGCCACCAGCAGTATTCTAGGGCAAGAGACCCAGTACTTC. It translates to CATSSILGQETQYF.

In its sample, this clonotype was seen a few times. The J gene is TRBJ2-7, the V gene TRBV7-9, with TRBD2 matching 8 bases. The CDR3 runs to 11 residues. Germline V gene lookup returns CDR1 SEHNR and CDR2 FQNEAQ (reference sequence). The CDR3 spells CPGGATYEQYV. The CDR3 region has the DNA TGCCCGGGGGGGGCCACCTACGAGCAGTACGTC.